The source of this T cell receptor (beta chain) is a study of T-cell reconstitution after alpha-beta-depleted transplantation in children. Unique molecular identifiers tagged the TCRbeta library. Each CDR3 protein is one row after TCRdb ran MiXCR on the PCR reads. Of a few hundred thousand distinct CDR3 sequences listed, 15% to 20% are singletons. In regard to this clonotype: Antigen: not known.

General observations from the study: Expanded graft clones numbering several hundred reportedly gave rise to alpha-beta T cells about two months after transplant. From newly produced T cells came most of the T-cell counts and diversity one year after transplant. Where some patients showed high TCRbeta diversity at day 60, it came from recipient T cells and thymic progenitors that had survived.

Trimming took off 3 bases at V and 2 bases at J, with 14 bases between the two ends. Germline V CDR1 and CDR2: KGHSH, LQKENI. The CDR3 sequence is 15 residues long. The specimen was PBMCs, mostly from graft donor cells, collected 360 days after TCRalphabeta/CD19-depleted stem cell transplant. The chain links TRBV18 to TRBJ2-7; D possibly corresponds to TRBD1 (5 bases). This receptor was taken from a boy in the first two years of life who had a stem cell transplant for Wiskott-Aldrich syndrome, so the T cells may come from the graft donor. CDR3 sequence (DNA): TGTGCCAGCTCACCGAGAACAGGTCATCCCTACGAGCAGTACTTC. This encodes CASSPRTGHPYEQYF.